This T cell receptor beta chain was captured in a study of T cells expressing NK-cell markers. Study-level information: Repertoire data for TCR beta were derived from sorted T cells (CD3+CD56+NKG2C+, CD3+CD56+NKG2C- and CD3+CD56-NKG2C+). Sequenced donors, eight in total, included seven who were HCMV-seropositive and one who was seronegative. Points from the study as a whole: Of the CD8+ T cell pool in about six donors, roughly 1.0-8% was accounted for by dominant NKG2C+ clonotypes.

CDR3 size: 14 residues. The germline V gene encodes CDR1 WSHSY and CDR2 SAAADI. With respect to this clonotype: Its antigen is not identified.

TCRdb re-analyzed the 5' RACE reads; it lists each CDR3 protein once, without DNA. This table holds fewer than 16,000 distinct CDR3 sequences. This sequence was found in a man between 18 and 69 years old in good health. The chain recombines TRBV10-2 with TRBJ1-1; TCRdb selects TRBD1, and the lack of DNA leaves this call unchecked. Specimen: blood T cells: a sorted CD56 or NKG2C T cell subset, CD4+ or CD8+ T cells, or bulk PBMC T cells (not recorded which). The chain's CDR3 is CASSVGDTNTEAFF.